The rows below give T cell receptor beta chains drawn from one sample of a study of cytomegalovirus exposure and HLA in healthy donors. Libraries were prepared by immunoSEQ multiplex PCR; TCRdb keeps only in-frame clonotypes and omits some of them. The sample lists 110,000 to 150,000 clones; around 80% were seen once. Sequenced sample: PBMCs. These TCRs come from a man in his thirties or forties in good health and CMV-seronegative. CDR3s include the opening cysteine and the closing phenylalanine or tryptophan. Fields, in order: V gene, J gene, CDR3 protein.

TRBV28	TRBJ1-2	CASSFREGAGYTF
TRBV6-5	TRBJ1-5	CASSSLQGVGNQPQHF
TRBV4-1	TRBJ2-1	CASTLGRGSYNEQFF
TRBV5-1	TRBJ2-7	CASSRQDSSSYEQYF
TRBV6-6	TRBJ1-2	CASTSPRDTADYGYTF
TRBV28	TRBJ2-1	CASSRRGLAGTNEQFF
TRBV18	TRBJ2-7	CASSLTSGRANEQYF
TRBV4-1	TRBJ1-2	CASSQDRNGGYTF
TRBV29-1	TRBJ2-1	CSVAGVISYNEQFF
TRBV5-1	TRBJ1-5	CASSPSGNSNQPQHF
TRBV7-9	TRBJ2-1	CASRTQSGDRGDNEQFF
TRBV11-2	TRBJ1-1	CASSFRQGMNTEAFF
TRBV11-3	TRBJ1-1	CASSLGGGETEAFF
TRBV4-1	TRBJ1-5	CASSQEFRGTQPQHF
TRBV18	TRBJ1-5	CASSPAGGPNQPQHF
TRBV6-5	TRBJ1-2	CASSYSRDTYGYTF
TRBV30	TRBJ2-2	CAWSVQPGRFTGELFF
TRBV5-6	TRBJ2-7	CASSLEEGAYEQYF
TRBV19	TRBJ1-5	CASSIGQNQPQHF
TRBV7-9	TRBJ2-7	CASRRSGSYEQYF
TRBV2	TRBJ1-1	CASIGQGPTEAFF
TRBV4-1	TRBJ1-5	CASSQGGGAQHF
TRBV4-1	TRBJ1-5	CASSRGLEWSNQPQHF
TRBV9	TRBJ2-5	CASSVAGDSDQYF
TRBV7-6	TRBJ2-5	CASSLDIQETQYF
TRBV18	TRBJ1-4	CASSPRLDEKLFF
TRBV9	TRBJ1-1	CASSVGGVTSMNTEAFF
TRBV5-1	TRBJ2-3	CASSFGQGRDTQYF
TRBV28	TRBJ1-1	CASSPTEIEGAIRTEAFF
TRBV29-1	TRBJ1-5	CSAAMSGNNQPQHF
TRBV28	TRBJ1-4	CASSFHRGGEKLFF
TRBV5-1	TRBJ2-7	CASSLNADRGWYEQYF
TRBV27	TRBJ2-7	CASSLIGQGVGEQYF
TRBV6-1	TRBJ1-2	CASSLTGYGYTF
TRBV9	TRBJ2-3	CASSVVPAGVGTDTQYF
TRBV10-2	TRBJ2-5	CASSPGLQETQYF
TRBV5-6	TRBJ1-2	CASSVLFGGSYGYPF
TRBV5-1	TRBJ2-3	CASSSPSGRAVWRDTQYF
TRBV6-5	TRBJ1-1	CASSKGQGITEAFF
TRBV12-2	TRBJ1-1	CASRLQGQANEAFF
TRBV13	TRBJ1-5	CASSSENQPQHF
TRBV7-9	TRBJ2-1	CASTSSPRDSEQFF
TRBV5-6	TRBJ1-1	CASSFPFHDRGHTEAFF